This TCR beta chain was identified during a study of CD8+CD57+ T cells in acquired aplastic anemia. Trimming removed 4 bases at V and 4 bases at J, with 16 bases between. The CDR3 totals 15 residues. Per germline, CDR1 SEHNR and CDR2 FQNEAQ (reference sequence). Genomic DNA served as template for TCR beta VDJ and CDR3 profiling. Each CDR3 protein is one row after TCRdb ran MiXCR on the reads. The data contain 310,000 or so distinct CDR3 sequences, approximately 60% of them singletons. This clonotype was seen a few times. It was patients with CD8+CD57+ cell expansion by flow cytometry who were chosen for sequencing.

Material: sorted CD4+, CD8+, or CD8+CD57+ T cells (not recorded which) from PBMCs. The chain employs TRBV7-9 and TRBJ1-2; no definite D call. The clonotype comes from a human donor with aplastic anemia. The CDR3 sequence is CASSSEVGSVYGYTF. The CDR3 DNA follows: TGTGCCAGCAGCTCGGAGGTAGGGTCAGTCTATGGCTACACCTTC.